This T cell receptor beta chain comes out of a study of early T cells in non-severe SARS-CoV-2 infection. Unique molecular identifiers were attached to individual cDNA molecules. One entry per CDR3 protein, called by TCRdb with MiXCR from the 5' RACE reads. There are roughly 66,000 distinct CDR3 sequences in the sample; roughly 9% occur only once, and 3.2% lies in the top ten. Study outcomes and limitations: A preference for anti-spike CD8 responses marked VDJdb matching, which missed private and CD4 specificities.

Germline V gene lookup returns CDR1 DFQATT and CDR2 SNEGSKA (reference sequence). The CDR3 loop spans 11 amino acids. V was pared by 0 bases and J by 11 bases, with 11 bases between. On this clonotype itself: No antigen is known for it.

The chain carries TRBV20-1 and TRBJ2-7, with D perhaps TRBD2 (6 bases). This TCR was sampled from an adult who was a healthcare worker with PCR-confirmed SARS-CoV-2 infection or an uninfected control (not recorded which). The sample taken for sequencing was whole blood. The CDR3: CSARDERREYF. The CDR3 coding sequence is TGCAGTGCTAGAGATGAGAGGAGGGAGTACTTC.